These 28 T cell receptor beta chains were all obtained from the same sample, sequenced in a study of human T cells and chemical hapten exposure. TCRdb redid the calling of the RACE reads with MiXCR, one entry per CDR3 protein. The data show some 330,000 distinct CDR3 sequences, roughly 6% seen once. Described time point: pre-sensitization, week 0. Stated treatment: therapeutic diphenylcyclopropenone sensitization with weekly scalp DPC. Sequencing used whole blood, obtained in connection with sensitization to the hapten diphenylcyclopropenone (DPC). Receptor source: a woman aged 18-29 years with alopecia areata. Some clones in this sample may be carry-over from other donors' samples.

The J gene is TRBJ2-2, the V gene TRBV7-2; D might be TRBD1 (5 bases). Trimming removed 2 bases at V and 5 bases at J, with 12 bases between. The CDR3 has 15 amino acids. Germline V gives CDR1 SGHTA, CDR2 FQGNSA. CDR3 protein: CASSLSGLRTGELFF. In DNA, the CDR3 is TGTGCCAGCAGCTTATCAGGGTTACGAACCGGGGAGCTGTTTTTT.

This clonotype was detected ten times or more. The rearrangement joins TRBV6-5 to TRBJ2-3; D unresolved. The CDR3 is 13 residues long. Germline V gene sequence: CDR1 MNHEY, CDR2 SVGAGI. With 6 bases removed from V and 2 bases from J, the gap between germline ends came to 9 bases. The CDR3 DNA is TGTGCCAGCAGCGGACCCCACACAGATACGCAGTATTTT. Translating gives CASSGPHTDTQYF.

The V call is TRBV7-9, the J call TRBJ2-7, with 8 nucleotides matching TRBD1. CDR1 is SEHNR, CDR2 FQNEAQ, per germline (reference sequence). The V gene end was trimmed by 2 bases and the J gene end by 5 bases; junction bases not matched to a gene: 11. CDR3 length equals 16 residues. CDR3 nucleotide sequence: TGTGCCAGCAGCTTACCGCTCGGACAGGGAGGCCACGAGCAGTACTTC. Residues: CASSLPLGQGGHEQYF.

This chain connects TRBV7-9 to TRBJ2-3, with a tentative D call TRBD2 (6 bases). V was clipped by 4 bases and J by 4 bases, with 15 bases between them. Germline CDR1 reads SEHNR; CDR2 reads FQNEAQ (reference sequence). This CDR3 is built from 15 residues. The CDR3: CASSSGGGDSDTQYF. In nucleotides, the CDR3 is TGTGCCAGCAGCTCAGGCGGCGGGGACTCAGATACGCAGTATTTT.

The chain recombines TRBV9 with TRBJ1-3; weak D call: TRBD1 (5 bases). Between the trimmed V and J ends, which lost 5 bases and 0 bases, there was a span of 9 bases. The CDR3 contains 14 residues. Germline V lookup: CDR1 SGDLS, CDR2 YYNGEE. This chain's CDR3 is CASRGEFSGNTIYF. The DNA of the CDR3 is TGTGCCAGCAGAGGGGAATTCTCTGGAAACACCATATATTTT.

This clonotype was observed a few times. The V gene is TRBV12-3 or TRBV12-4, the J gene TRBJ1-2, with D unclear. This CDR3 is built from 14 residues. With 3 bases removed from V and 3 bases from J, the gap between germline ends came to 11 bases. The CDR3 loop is CASSLRRSDYGYTF. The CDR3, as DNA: TGTGCCAGCAGTTTGAGGCGGTCTGACTATGGCTACACCTTC.

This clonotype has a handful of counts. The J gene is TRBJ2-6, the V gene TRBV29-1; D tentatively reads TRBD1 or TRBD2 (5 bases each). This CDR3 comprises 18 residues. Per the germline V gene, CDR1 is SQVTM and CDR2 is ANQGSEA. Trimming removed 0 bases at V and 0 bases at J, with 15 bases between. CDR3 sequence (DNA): TGCAGCGTTGAAGATCGTGAGGGACCGGGCTCTGGGGCCAACGTCCTGACTTTC. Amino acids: CSVEDREGPGSGANVLTF.

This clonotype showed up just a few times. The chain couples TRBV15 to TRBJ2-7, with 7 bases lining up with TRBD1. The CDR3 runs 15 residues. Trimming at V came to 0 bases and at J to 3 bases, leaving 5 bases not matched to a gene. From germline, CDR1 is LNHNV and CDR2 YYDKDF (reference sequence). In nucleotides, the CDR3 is TGTGCCACCAGCAGAGACCGGGACAGAGTCTACGAGCAGTACTTC. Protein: CATSRDRDRVYEQYF.

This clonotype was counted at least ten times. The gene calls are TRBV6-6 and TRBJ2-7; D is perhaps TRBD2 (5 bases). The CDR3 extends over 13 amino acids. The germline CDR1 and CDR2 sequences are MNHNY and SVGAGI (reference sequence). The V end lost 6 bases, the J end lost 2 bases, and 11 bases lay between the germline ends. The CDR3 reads CASRTGITYEQYF. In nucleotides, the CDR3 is TGTGCCAGCAGAACCGGGATAACCTACGAGCAGTACTTC.

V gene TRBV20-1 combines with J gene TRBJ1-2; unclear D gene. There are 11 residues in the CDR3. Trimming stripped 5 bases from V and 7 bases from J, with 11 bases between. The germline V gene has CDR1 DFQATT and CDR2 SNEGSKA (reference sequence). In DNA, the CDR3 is TGCAGTGCTCTGCCACCGCCTGGCTACACCTTC. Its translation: CSALPPPGYTF.

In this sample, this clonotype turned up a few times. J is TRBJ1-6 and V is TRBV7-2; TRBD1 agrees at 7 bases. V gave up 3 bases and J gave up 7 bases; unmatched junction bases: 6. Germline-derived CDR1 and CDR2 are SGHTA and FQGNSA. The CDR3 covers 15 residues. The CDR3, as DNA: TGTGCCAGCAGCTTTTTTGGGACAGAAAATTCACCCCTCCACTTT. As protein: CASSFFGTENSPLHF.

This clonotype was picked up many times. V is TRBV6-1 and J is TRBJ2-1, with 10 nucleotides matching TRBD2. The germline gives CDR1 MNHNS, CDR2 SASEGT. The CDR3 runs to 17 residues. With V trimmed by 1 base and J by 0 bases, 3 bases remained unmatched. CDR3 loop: CASSEGTSGLSYNEQFF. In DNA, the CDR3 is TGTGCCAGCAGTGAAGGGACTAGCGGCCTCTCCTACAATGAGCAGTTCTTC.

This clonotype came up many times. Here the CDR3 reads CASSRAPRGLYTF. CDR3 bases: TGTGCCAGCAGCAGAGCCCCCAGGGGGCTCTACACCTTC. The gene calls are TRBV12-1 and TRBJ1-2; TRBD1 is the table's D call and was not checked against the DNA. TRBV12-1 is given as a pseudogene. The CDR3 has 13 residues.

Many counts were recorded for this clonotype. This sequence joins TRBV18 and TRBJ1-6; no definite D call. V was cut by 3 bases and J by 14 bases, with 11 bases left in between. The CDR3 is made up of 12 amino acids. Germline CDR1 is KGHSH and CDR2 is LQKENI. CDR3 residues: CASSPDDLTLHF. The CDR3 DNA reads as TGTGCCAGCTCACCCGACGATTTAACCCTCCACTTT.

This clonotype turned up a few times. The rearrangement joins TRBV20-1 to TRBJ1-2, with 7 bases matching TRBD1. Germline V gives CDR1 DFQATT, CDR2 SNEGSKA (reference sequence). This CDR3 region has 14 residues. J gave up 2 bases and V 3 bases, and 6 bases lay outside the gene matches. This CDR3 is CSASLMGQNYGYTF. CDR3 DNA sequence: TGCAGTGCTAGTCTAATGGGACAGAACTATGGCTACACCTTC.

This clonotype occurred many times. The CDR3 is CASSVVGTHNQPQHF. The CDR3 nucleotides read TGTGCCAGCAGCGTTGTAGGGACTCACAATCAGCCCCAGCATTTT. This chain connects TRBV21-1 to TRBJ1-5. TRBV21-1 is flagged as a pseudogene. The CDR3 covers 15 residues.

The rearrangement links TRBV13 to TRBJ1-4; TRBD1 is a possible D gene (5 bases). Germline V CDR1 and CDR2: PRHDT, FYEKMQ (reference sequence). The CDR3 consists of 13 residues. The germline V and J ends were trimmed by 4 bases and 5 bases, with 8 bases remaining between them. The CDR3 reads CASSSGRNEKLFF. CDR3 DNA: TGTGCCAGCAGCTCGGGACGGAATGAAAAACTGTTTTTT. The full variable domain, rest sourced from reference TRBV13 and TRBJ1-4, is AAGVIQSPRHLIKEKRETATLKCYPIPRHDTVYWYQQGPGQDPQFLISFYEKMQSDKGSIPDRFSAQQFSDYHSELNMSSLELGDSALYFCASSSGRNEKLFFGSGTQLSVL.

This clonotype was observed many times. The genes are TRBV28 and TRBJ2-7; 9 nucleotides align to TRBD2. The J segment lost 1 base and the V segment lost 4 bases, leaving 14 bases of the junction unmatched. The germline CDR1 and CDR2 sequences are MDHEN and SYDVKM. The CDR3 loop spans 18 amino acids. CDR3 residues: CASSSDGLAGIASYEQYF. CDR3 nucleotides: TGTGCCAGCAGTTCCGACGGGCTAGCGGGGATCGCTTCCTACGAGCAGTACTTC.

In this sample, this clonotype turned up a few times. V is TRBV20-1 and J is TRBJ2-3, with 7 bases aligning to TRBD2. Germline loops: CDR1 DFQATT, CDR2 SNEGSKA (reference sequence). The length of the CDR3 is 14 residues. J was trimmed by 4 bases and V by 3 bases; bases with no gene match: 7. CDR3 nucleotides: TGCAGTGCTAGCTTGGCGGGGGTAGCAGATACGCAGTATTTT. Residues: CSASLAGVADTQYF.

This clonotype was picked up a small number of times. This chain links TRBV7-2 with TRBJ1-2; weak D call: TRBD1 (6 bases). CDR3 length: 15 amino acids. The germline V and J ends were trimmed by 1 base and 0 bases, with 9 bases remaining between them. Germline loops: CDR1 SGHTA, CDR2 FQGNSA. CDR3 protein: CASSLENRANYGYTF. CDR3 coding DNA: TGTGCCAGCAGCTTAGAGAACAGGGCTAACTATGGCTACACCTTC.

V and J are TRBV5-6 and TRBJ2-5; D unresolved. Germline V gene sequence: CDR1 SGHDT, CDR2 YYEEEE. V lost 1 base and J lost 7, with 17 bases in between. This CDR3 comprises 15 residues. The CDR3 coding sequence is TGTGCCAGCAGCTTGAGTAATCTAGGGCGTGGGACCCAGTACTTC. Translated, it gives CASSLSNLGRGTQYF. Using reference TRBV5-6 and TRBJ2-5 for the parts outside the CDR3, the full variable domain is DAGVTQSPTHLIKTRGQQVTLRCSPKSGHDTVSWYQQALGQGPQFIFQYYEEEERQRGNFPDRFSGHQFPNYSSELNVNALLLGDSALYLCASSLSNLGRGTQYFGPGTRLLVL.

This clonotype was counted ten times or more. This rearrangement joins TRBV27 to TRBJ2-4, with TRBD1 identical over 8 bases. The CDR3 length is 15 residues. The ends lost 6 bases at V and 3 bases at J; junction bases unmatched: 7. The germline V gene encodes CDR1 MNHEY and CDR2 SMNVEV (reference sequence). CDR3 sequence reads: CASRTGVGDKNIQYF. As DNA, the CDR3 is TGTGCCAGCAGGACAGGGGTCGGGGACAAAAACATTCAGTACTTC.

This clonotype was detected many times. The CDR3 loop is CASSSQGVFGYTF. CDR3 nucleotide sequence: TGTGCCAGCAGCTCCCAGGGAGTTTTTGGCTACACCTTC. This chain connects TRBV7-2 to TRBJ1-2; tentatively, D is TRBD1 (5 bases). V was pared by 4 bases and J by 7 bases, with 13 bases between. The CDR3 covers 13 residues. The germline V gene encodes CDR1 SGHTA and CDR2 FQGNSA. The full variable domain, in which reference TRBV7-2 and TRBJ1-2 provide the parts outside the CDR3, is GAGVSQSPSNKVTEKGKDVELRCDPISGHTALYWYRQSLGQGLEFLIYFQGNSAPDKSGLPSDRFSAERTGGSVSTLTIQRTQQEDSAVYLCASSSQGVFGYTFGSGTRLTVV.

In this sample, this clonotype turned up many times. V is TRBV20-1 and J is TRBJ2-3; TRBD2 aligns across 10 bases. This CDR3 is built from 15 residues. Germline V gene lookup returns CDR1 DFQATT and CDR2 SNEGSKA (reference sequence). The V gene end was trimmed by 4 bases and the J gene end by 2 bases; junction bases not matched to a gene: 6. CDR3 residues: CSATSSGGTTDTQYF. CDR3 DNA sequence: TGCAGTGCTACATCTAGCGGGGGAACCACAGATACGCAGTATTTT.

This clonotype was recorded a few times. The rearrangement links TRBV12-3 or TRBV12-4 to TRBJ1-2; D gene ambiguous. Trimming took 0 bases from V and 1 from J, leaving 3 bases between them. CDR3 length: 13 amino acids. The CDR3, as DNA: TGTGCCAGCAGTTTAGCAGATAACTATGGCTACACCTTC. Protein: CASSLADNYGYTF.

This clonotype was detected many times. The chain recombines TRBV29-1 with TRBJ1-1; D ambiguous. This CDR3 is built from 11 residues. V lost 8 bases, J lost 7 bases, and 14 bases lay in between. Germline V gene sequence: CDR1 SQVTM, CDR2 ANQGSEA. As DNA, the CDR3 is TGCAGCTCTCAAGACCGGATTGAAGCTTTCTTT. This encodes CSSQDRIEAFF.

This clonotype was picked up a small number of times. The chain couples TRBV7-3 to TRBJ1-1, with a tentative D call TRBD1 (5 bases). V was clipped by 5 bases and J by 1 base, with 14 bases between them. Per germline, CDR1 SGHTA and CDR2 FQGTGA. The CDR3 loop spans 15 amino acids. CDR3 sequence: CASSPGVGENTEAFF. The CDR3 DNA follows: TGTGCCAGCAGCCCTGGAGTAGGGGAGAACACTGAAGCTTTCTTT.

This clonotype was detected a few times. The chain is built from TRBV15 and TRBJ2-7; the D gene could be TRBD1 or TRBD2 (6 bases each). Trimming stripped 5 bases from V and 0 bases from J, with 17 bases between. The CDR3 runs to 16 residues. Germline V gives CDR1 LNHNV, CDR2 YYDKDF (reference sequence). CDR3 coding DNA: TGTGCCACCAGCGCCCGGAGGGGGGTGAGCTCCTACGAGCAGTACTTC. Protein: CATSARRGVSSYEQYF.